This T cell receptor beta chain was profiled in a study of early T cells in non-severe SARS-CoV-2 infection. Study summary: Unsorted whole-blood RNA was sequenced in bulk, leaving chains unpaired.

V was cut by 2 bases and J by 4 bases, with 12 bases left in between. This CDR3 contains 14 residues. Germline-derived CDR1 and CDR2 are KGHSH and LQKENI. Notes on the study in general: VDJdb matching, biased toward anti-spike CD8 responses, missed private and CD4 specificities.

Attached unique molecular identifiers marked individual cDNA molecules. TCRdb analysed the 5' RACE reads with MiXCR anew, one entry per CDR3 protein. Among around 40,000 distinct CDR3 sequences listed, 11% were seen once. Comment on this clonotype: Antigen unknown.

This receptor was identified in an adult who was a healthcare worker with PCR-confirmed SARS-CoV-2 infection or an uninfected control (not recorded which). The chain combines TRBV18 with TRBJ2-7; D is undetermined. The sequenced sample was whole blood. The CDR3 loop is CASSPILDRYEQYF. The CDR3 DNA is TGTGCCAGCTCACCAATTTTGGACCGGTACGAGCAGTACTTC.